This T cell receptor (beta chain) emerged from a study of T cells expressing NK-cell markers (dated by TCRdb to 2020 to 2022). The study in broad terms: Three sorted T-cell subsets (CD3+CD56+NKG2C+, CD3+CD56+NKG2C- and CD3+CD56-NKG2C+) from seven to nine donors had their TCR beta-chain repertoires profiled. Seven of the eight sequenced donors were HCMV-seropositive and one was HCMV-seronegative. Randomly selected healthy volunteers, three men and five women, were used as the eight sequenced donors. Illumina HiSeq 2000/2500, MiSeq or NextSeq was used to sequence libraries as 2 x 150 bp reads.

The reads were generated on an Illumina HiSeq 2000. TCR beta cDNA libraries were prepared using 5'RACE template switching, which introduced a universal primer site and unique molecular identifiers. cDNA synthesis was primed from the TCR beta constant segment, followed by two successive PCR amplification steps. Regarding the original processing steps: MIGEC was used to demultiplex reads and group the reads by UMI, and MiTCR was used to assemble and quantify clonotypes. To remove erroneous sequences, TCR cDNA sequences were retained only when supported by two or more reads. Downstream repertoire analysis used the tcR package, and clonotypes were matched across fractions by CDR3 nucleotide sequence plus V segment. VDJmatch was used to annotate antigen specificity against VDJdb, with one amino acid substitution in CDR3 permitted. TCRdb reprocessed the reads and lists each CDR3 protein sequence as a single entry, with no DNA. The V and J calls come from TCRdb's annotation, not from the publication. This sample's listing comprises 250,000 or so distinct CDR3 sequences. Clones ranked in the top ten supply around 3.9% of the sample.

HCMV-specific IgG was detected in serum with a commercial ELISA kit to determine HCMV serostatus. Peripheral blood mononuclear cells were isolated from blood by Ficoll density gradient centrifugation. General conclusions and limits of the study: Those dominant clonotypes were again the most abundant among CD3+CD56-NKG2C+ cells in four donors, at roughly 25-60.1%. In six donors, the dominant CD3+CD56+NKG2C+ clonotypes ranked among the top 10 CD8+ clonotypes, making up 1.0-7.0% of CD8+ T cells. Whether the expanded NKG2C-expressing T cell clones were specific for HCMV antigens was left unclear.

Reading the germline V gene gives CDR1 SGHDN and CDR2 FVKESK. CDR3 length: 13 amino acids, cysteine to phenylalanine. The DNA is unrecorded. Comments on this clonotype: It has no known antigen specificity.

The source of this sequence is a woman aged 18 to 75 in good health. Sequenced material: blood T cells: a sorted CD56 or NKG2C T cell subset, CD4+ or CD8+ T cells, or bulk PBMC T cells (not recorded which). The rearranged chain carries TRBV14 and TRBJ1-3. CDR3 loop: CASSQVRGNTIYF. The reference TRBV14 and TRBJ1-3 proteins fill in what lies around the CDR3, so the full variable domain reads EAGVTQFPSHSVIEKGQTVTLRCDPISGHDNLYWYRRVMGKEIKFLLHFVKESKQDESGMPNNRFLAERTGGTYSTLKVQPAELEDSGVYFCASSQVRGNTIYFGEGSWLTVV.